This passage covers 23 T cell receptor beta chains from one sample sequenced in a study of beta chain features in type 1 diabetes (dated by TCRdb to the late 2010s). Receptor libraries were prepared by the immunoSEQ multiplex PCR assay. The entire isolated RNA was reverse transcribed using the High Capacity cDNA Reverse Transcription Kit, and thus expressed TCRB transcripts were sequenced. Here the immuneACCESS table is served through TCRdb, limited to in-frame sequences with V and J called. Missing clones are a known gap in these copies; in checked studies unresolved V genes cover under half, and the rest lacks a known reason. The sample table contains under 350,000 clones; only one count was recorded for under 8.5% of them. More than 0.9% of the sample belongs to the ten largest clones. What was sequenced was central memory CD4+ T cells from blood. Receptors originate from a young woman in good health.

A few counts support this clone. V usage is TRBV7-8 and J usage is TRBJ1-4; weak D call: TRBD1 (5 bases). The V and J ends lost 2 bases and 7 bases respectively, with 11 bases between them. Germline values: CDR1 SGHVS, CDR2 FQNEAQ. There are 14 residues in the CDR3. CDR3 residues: CASSLRGVAEKLFF. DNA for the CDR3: TGTGCCAGCAGCTTAAGAGGGGTGGCTGAAAAACTGTTTTTT.

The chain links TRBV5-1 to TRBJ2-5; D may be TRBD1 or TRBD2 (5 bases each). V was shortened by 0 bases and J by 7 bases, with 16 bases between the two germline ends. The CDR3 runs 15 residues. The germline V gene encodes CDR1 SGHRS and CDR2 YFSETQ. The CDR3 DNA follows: TGCGCCAGCAGCTTGGCAACTCGTGGGGGTGGGACCCAGTACTTC. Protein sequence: CASSLATRGGGTQYF.

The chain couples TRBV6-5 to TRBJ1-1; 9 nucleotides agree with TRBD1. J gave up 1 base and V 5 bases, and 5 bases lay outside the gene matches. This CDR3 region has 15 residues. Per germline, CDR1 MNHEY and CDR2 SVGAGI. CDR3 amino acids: CASSLTGGANTEAFF. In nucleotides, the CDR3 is TGTGCCAGCAGTCTTACAGGGGGCGCGAACACTGAAGCTTTCTTT.

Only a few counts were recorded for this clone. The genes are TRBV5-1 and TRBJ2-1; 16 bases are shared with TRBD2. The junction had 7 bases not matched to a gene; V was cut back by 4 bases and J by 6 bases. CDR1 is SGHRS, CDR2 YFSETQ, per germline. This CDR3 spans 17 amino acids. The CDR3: CASSPGTSGGGSNEQFF. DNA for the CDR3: TGCGCCAGCAGCCCCGGGACTAGCGGGGGGGGAAGCAATGAGCAGTTCTTC.

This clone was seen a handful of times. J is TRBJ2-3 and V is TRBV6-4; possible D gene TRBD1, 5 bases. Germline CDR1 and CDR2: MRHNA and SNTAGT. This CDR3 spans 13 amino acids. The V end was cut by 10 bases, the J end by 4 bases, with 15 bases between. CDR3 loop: CAIPRVWADTQYF. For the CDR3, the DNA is TGTGCCATCCCCAGGGTTTGGGCAGATACGCAGTATTTT.

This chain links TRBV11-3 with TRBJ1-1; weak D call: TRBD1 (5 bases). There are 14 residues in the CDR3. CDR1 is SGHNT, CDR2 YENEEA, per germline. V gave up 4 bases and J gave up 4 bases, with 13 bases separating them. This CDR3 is CASSSRGGGTEAFF. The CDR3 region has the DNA TGTGCCAGCAGCTCCCGGGGCGGGGGCACTGAAGCTTTCTTT. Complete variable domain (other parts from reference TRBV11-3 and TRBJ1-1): EAGVVQSPRYKIIEKKQPVAFWCNPISGHNTLYWYLQNLGQGPELLIRYENEEAVDDSQLPKDRFSAERLKGVDSTLKIQPAELGDSAVYLCASSSRGGGTEAFFGQGTRLTVV.

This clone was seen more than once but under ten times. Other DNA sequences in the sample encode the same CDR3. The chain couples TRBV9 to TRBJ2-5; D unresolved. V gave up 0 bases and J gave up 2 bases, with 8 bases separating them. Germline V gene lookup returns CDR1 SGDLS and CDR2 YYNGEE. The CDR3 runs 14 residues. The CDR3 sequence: CASSVGSGQETQYF. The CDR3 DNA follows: TGTGCCAGCAGCGTAGGGTCAGGACAAGAGACCCAGTACTTC.

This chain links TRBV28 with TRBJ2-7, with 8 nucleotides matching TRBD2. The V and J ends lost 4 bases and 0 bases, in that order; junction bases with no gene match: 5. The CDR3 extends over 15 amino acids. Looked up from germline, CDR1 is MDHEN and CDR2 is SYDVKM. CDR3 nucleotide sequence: TGTGCCAGCAGTTACCCGGGGGGGAGCTCCTACGAGCAGTACGTC. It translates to CASSYPGGSSYEQYV.

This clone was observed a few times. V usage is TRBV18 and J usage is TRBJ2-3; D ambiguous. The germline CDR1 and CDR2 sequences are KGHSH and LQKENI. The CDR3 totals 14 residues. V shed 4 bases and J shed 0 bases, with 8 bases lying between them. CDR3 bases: TGTGCCAGCTCACTTACAGCGAGCACAGATACGCAGTATTTT. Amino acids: CASSLTASTDTQYF.

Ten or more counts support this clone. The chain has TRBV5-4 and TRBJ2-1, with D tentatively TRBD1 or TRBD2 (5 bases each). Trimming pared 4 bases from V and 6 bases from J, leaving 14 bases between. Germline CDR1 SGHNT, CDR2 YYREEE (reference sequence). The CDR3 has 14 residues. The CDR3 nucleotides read TGTGCCAGCAGCGCGACCGGGACCCTCAATGAGCAGTTCTTC. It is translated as CASSATGTLNEQFF.

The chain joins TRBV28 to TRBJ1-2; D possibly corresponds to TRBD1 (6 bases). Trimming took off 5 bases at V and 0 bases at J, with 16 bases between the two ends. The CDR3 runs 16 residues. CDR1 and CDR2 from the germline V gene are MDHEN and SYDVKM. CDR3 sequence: CASSPPPRTANYGYTF. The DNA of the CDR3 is TGTGCCAGCAGTCCACCCCCCAGGACAGCTAACTATGGCTACACCTTC.

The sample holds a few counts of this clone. The CDR3 region has the DNA TGTGCCATCAGTGATCCCCAGCGGGGGGCAGATACGCAGTATTTT. This codes for CAISDPQRGADTQYF. The chain combines TRBV10-3 with TRBJ2-3, with TRBD2 identical over 9 bases. This CDR3 is built from 15 residues. CDR1 ENHRY and CDR2 SYGVKD come from the germline V gene. The J segment lost 4 bases and the V segment lost 3 bases, leaving 5 bases of the junction unmatched.

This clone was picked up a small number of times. DNA for the CDR3: TGTGCCAGCAGCCGGGGGACTAGCGGGGGGACAGATACGCAGTATTTT. Its protein is CASSRGTSGGTDTQYF. The chain links TRBV7-8 to TRBJ2-3; 15 bases agree with TRBD2. From germline, CDR1 is SGHVS and CDR2 FQNEAQ. Trimming at V came to 5 bases and at J to 3 bases, leaving 3 bases not matched to a gene. The CDR3 contains 16 residues.

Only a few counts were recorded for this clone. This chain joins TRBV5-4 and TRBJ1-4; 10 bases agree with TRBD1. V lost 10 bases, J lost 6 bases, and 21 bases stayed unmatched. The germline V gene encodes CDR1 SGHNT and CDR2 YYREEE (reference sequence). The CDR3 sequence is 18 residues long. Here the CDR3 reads CASGENASPGTGDEKLFF. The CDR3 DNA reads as TGTGCCTCTGGGGAAAACGCGTCGCCCGGGACAGGGGATGAAAAACTGTTTTTT.

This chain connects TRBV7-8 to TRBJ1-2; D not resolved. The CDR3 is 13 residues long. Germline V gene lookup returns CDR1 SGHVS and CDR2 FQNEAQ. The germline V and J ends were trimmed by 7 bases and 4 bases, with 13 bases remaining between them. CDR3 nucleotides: TGTGCCAGCACCCCGTCGCCGGGCTATGGCTACACCTTC. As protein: CASTPSPGYGYTF.

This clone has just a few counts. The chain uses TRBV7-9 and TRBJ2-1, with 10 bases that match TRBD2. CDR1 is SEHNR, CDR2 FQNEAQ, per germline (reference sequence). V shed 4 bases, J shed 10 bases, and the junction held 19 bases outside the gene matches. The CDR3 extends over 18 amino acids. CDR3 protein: CASSSKGLAGVQTREQFF. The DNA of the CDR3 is TGTGCCAGCAGCTCCAAAGGGCTAGCGGGAGTGCAGACAAGGGAGCAGTTCTTC. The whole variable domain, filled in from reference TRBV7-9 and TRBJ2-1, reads DTGVSQNPRHKITKRGQNVTFRCDPISEHNRLYWYRQTLGQGPEFLTYFQNEAQLEKSRLLSDRFSAERPKGSFSTLEIQRTEQGDSAMYLCASSSKGLAGVQTREQFFGPGTRLTVL.

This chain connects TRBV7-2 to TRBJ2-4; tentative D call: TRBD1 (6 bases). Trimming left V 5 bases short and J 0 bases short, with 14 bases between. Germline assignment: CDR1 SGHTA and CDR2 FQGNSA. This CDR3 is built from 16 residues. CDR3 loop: CASSHDGQLAKNIQYF. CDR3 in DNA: TGTGCCAGCAGCCATGACGGACAGCTAGCCAAAAACATTCAGTACTTC. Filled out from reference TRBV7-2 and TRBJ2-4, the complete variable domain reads GAGVSQSPSNKVTEKGKDVELRCDPISGHTALYWYRQSLGQGLEFLIYFQGNSAPDKSGLPSDRFSAERTGGSVSTLTIQRTQQEDSAVYLCASSHDGQLAKNIQYFGAGTRLSVL.

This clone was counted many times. The CDR3 DNA follows: TGTGCCAGTAGAGATGGACAGCAGACGTATGGCTACACCTTC. Residues: CASRDGQQTYGYTF. The rearrangement joins TRBV19 to TRBJ1-2, with D perhaps TRBD1 (6 bases). Germline loops: CDR1 LNHDA, CDR2 SQIVND (reference sequence). Trimming removed 6 bases at V and 5 bases at J, with 16 bases between. The CDR3 spans 14 residues. Combining the CDR3 with reference TRBV19 and TRBJ1-2 gives the whole variable domain DGGITQSPKYLFRKEGQNVTLSCEQNLNHDAMYWYRQDPGQGLRLIYYSQIVNDFQKGDIAEGYSVSREKKESFPLTVTSAQKNPTAFYLCASRDGQQTYGYTFGSGTRLTVV.

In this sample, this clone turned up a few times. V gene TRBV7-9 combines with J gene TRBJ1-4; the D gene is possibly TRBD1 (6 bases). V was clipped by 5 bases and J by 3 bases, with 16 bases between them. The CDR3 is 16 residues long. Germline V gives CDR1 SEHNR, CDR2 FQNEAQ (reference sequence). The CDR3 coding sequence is TGTGCCAGCAGCAGTCCCCGGGGGGCGGCTAATGAAAAACTGTTTTTT. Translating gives CASSSPRGAANEKLFF. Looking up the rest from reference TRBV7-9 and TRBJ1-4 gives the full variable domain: DTGVSQNPRHKITKRGQNVTFRCDPISEHNRLYWYRQTLGQGPEFLTYFQNEAQLEKSRLLSDRFSAERPKGSFSTLEIQRTEQGDSAMYLCASSSPRGAANEKLFFGSGTQLSVL.

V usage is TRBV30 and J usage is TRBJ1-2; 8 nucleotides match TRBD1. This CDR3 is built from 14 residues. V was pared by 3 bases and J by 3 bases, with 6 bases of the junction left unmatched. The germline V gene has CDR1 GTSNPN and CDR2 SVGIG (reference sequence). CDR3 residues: CAWRRTGLDYGYTF. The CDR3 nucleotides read TGTGCCTGGAGGCGGACAGGGCTGGACTATGGCTACACCTTC. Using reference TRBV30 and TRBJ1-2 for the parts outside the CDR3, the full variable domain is SQTIHQWPATLVQPVGSPLSLECTVEGTSNPNLYWYRQAAGRGLQLLFYSVGIGQISSEVPQNLSASRPQDRQFILSSKKLLLSDSGFYLCAWRRTGLDYGYTFGSGTRLTVV.

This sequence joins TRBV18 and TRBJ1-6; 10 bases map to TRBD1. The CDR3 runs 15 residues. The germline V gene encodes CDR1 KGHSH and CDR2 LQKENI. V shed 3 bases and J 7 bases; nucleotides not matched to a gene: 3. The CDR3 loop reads CASSPGTGANSPLHF. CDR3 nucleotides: TGTGCCAGCTCACCGGGGACAGGGGCCAATTCACCCCTCCACTTT.

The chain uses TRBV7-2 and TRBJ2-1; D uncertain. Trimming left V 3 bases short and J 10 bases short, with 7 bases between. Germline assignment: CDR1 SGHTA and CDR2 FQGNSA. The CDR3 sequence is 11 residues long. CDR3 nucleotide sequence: TGTGCCAGCAGCTTTTATCACGAGCAGTTCTTC. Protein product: CASSFYHEQFF.

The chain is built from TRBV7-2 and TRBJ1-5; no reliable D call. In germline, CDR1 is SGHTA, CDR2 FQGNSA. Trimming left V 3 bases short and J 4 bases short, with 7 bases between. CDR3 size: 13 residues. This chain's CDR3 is CASSFATNQPQHF. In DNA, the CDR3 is TGTGCCAGCAGCTTCGCCACTAATCAGCCCCAGCATTTT. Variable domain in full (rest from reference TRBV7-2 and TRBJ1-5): GAGVSQSPSNKVTEKGKDVELRCDPISGHTALYWYRQSLGQGLEFLIYFQGNSAPDKSGLPSDRFSAERTGGSVSTLTIQRTQQEDSAVYLCASSFATNQPQHFGDGTRLSIL.